This T cell receptor (beta chain) was recovered during a study of siplizumab effects on memory and regulatory T cells. This clone was counted only a few times. Its cognate antigen is unknown. The study, taken as a whole, reports: Naive T cells apparently outstripped memory cells in diversity and seemed major alloresponse contributors. The study found that siplizumab significantly reduced alloreactive sequences traceable to unstimulated CD4+ memory cells. Confirmation was lacking for the suppressive function of proliferating Tregs derived from siplizumab cultures.

Here immunoSEQ multiplex PCR was the method, and the copy in TCRdb shows in-frame clones only, minus some. The repertoire holds tens of thousands of clones, with 91% as singletons. The sequence was obtained from a human donor in good health. The sequenced material came from CD8+ T cells sorted from blood.

The CDR3 DNA follows: TGTGCCAGCAGTACGCGGGACGGAAATTCACCCCTCCACTTT. Residues: CASSTRDGNSPLHF. The chain joins TRBV7-9 to TRBJ1-6; D is possibly TRBD1 (5 bases). The CDR3 covers 14 residues. Germline CDR1 and CDR2: SEHNR and FQNEAQ (reference sequence). V dropped 6 bases and J dropped 7 bases, with 13 bases sitting between them.